The present T cell receptor (beta chain) was sequenced within a study of monozygotic twins with inflammatory bowel disease. Study results and limitations: Fewer shared clonotypes with others were found in IBD patients than in healthy twins, especially with disease activity.

TCRdb re-called the 5' RACE reads; every CDR3 protein appears as one record, without DNA. This table holds approximately 400,000 distinct CDR3 sequences. CDR1 and CDR2 from the germline V gene are LGHNA and YNFKEQ. The CDR3 sequence is 17 residues long. Whole-blood RNA isolation (total RNA) proceeded without T cell sorting. Regarding this clonotype: Its target is not known.

This receptor was taken from a human donor with ulcerative colitis or Crohn's disease, or a healthy co-twin of an affected twin (not recorded which). Sequenced input: blood. The chain recombines TRBV4-2 with TRBJ2-5; TCRdb gives TRBD2 as the D gene, but with no DNA this cannot be confirmed. CDR3: CASSQDGGGGARETQYF.